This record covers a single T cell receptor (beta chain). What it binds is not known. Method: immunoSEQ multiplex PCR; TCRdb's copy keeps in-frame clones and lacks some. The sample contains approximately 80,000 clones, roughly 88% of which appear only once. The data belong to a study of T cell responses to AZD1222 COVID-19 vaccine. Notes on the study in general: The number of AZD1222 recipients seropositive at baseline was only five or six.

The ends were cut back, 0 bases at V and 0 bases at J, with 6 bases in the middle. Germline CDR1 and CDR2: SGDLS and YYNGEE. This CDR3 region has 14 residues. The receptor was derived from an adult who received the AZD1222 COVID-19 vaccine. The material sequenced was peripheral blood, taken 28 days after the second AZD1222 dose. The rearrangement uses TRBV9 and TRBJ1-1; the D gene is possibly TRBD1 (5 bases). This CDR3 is CASSVAGLNTEAFF. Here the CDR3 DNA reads TGTGCCAGCAGCGTAGCAGGGCTGAACACTGAAGCTTTCTTT.